This T cell receptor beta chain derives from a study of blood T cell repertoires in COVID-19. Overall study: Some COVID-19 samples were acute and others convalescent; all came from the United States, Italy and Spain. PBMCs, B-cell-depleted T cells, or T cells were the source of the cDNA or gDNA that made up the material.

Authors' data handling: Cell counts per sample came from amplifying reference gene primers. Libraries were prepared by immunoSEQ multiplex PCR; TCRdb keeps only in-frame clonotypes and omits some of them. V and J calls and clone size are those listed in that table; D and trimming were worked out from the DNA. The sample yields about 75,000 clones, over 75% seen once. Germline V gene data show CDR1 as MNHEY and CDR2 as SVGAGI. This CDR3 is 11 amino acids long. Trimming took off 6 bases at V and 9 bases at J, with 6 bases between the two ends. Sequencing input: peripheral blood. The sequence derives from a human donor in a cohort sampled during active COVID-19. This chain joins TRBV6-5 and TRBJ1-6; D unresolved. In DNA form, the CDR3 reads TGTGCCAGCAGATCGTTTTCACCCCTCCACTTT. Protein: CASRSFSPLHF.